A single sample is the source of the 21 T cell receptor beta chains below, sequenced in a study of blood T cell repertoires in COVID-19. Only in-frame clones appear in the TCRdb table, and some are missing; sequencing was by immunoSEQ multiplex PCR. The sample holds about 270,000 clones, 82% seen once. Specimen: peripheral blood. Source of these receptors: a woman younger than 30 with acute or convalescent COVID-19.

The V gene is TRBV30, the J gene TRBJ1-5; D not certain. CDR1 is GTSNPN and CDR2 is SVGIG in the germline V gene (reference sequence). The CDR3 is made up of 12 amino acids. The ends were cut back, 6 bases at V and 7 bases at J, with 13 bases in the middle. The CDR3 spells CACKLTGQPQHF. In nucleotides, the CDR3 is TGTGCCTGCAAGCTGACTGGACAGCCCCAGCATTTT.

This clone was counted many times. The chain recombines TRBV4-3 with TRBJ1-3; tentative D call: TRBD1 (5 bases). The germline CDR1 and CDR2 sequences are LGHNA and YSLEER. Between the trimmed V and J ends, which lost 4 bases and 0 bases, there was a span of 13 bases. The CDR3 length is 16 residues. In DNA, the CDR3 is TGCGCCAGCAGCCTAGGACATCCAAGCTCTGGAAACACCATATATTTT. As protein: CASSLGHPSSGNTIYF.

The DNA of the CDR3 is TGTGCCAGCAGATTCCAGAAGTCTGGCACTGAAGCTTTCTTT. Amino acids: CASRFQKSGTEAFF. This chain links TRBV27 with TRBJ1-1; D remains unclear. Deletions cut 6 bases from V and 4 bases from J, with 15 bases between. Germline CDR1 is MNHEY and CDR2 is SMNVEV (reference sequence). This CDR3 contains 14 residues.

The genes are TRBV28 and TRBJ2-1, with TRBD2 matching 8 bases. The CDR3 is made up of 16 amino acids. V lost 6 bases, J lost 0 bases, and 7 bases stayed unmatched. Germline V gene sequence: CDR1 MDHEN, CDR2 SYDVKM. CDR3 nucleotide sequence: TGTGCCAGCAGACTAGCGGCCCGCATCTCCTACAATGAGCAGTTCTTC. Translated: CASRLAARISYNEQFF.

The V gene is TRBV2, the J gene TRBJ2-5; tentatively, D is TRBD1 (7 bases). Per the germline V gene, CDR1 is SNHLY and CDR2 is FYNNEI. The CDR3 consists of 14 residues. The V end was cut by 7 bases, the J end by 4 bases, with 16 bases between. CDR3 loop: CASTVEGAGETQYF. The CDR3, as DNA: TGTGCCAGCACTGTGGAGGGGGCGGGAGAGACCCAGTACTTC.

The chain carries TRBV3-1 (or the pseudogene TRBV3-2) and TRBJ2-1; 9 nucleotides agree with TRBD2. CDR1 is LGHDT, CDR2 YNNKEL, per germline (reference sequence). The CDR3 runs 14 residues. V lost 7 bases to trimming and J lost 7 bases; unmatched junction nucleotides: 8. The CDR3 protein is CASTGAGGGNEQFF. CDR3 nucleotide sequence: TGTGCCAGCACCGGAGCGGGAGGAGGTAATGAGCAGTTCTTC.

The rearrangement links TRBV19 to TRBJ2-4, with D maybe TRBD2 (5 bases). The CDR3 runs to 15 residues. V was shortened by 1 base and J by 6 bases, with 13 bases between the two germline ends. Germline V gene sequence: CDR1 LNHDA, CDR2 SQIVND (reference sequence). Here the CDR3 DNA reads TGTGCCAGTAGTATAGCCCAACTAGGTGGAAACATTCAGTACTTC. Its protein is CASSIAQLGGNIQYF. Full variable domain (missing parts from reference TRBV19 and TRBJ2-4): DGGITQSPKYLFRKEGQNVTLSCEQNLNHDAMYWYRQDPGQGLRLIYYSQIVNDFQKGDIAEGYSVSREKKESFPLTVTSAQKNPTAFYLCASSIAQLGGNIQYFGAGTRLSVL.

This chain joins TRBV7-9 and TRBJ2-5; weak D call: TRBD1 (5 bases). Germline lookup yields CDR1 SEHNR and CDR2 FQNEAQ (reference sequence). The CDR3 length is 14 residues. V was shortened by 7 bases and J by 1 base, with 13 bases between the two germline ends. The CDR3 loop is CASTPTVPQETQYF. CDR3 nucleotide sequence: TGTGCCAGCACCCCGACAGTCCCCCAAGAGACCCAGTACTTC.

V gene TRBV3-1 (or the pseudogene TRBV3-2) combines with J gene TRBJ1-6, with D possibly matching TRBD1 (5 bases). Trimming took 4 bases from V and 8 from J, leaving 15 bases between them. The V gene's germline CDR1 is LGHDT and CDR2 YNNKEL (reference sequence). This CDR3 has 15 residues. The DNA of the CDR3 is TGTGCCAGCAGCCCCCATTCAGGAGGGGATTCACCCCTCCACTTT. It codes for CASSPHSGGDSPLHF.

The gene calls are TRBV4-1 and TRBJ2-1; 7 positions agree with TRBD1. With 3 bases clipped from V and 3 bases from J, the junction kept 5 bases outside the gene matches. In germline, CDR1 is MGHRA, CDR2 YSYEKL. The CDR3 covers 15 residues. The CDR3 DNA is TGCGCCAGCAGCCAGATAGGGGGCGTCTACAATGAGCAGTTCTTC. It is translated as CASSQIGGVYNEQFF.

This clone showed up many times. The chain combines TRBV19 with TRBJ2-5, with TRBD1 identical over 8 bases. V dropped 6 bases and J dropped 6; count of bases not matched to a gene: 9. The germline gives CDR1 LNHDA, CDR2 SQIVND (reference sequence). The CDR3 contains 14 residues. The CDR3 coding sequence is TGTGCCAGTAGCCGGGACAGGATCGGGAAGACCCAGTACTTC. The encoded protein is CASSRDRIGKTQYF.

The chain uses TRBV6-2 or TRBV6-3 and TRBJ2-5, with 8 positions matching TRBD1. The germline CDR1 and CDR2 sequences are MNHEY and SVGEGT. Trimming removed 2 bases from V and 3 bases from J; junction bases left unmatched: 14. CDR3 length: 18 amino acids. This CDR3 is CASSYPYWTGREEETQYF. For the CDR3, the DNA is TGTGCCAGCAGTTACCCGTACTGGACAGGGCGGGAAGAAGAGACCCAGTACTTC.

This rearrangement joins TRBV7-2 to TRBJ2-1; 8 bases map to TRBD1. The V segment lost 6 bases and the J segment 6 bases; nucleotides outside the gene matches: 4. Germline CDR1 SGHTA, CDR2 FQGNSA. This CDR3 contains 13 residues. Here the CDR3 reads CASRRTGFNEQFF. CDR3 nucleotide sequence: TGTGCCAGCAGGCGGACAGGGTTCAATGAGCAGTTCTTC.

The CDR3 nucleotides are TGTGCCACCAGCAGACCACCCCGGACAGGAGAAAACATTCAGTACTTC. Encoded protein: CATSRPPRTGENIQYF. The chain recombines TRBV15 with TRBJ2-4, with TRBD1 identical over 7 bases. Germline V CDR1 and CDR2: LNHNV, YYDKDF (reference sequence). The CDR3 length is 16 residues. V was pared by 2 bases and J by 5 bases, with 9 bases of the junction left unmatched.

This clone was counted a few times. The chain uses TRBV28 and TRBJ1-2; perhaps TRBD1 as D (6 bases). Trimming removed 11 bases at V and 7 bases at J, with 17 bases between. This CDR3 spans 12 amino acids. Looked up from germline, CDR1 is MDHEN and CDR2 is SYDVKM. The CDR3 DNA reads as TGTGCCGCCACATCCGGACAGAGTGGCTACACCTTC. Its protein product is CAATSGQSGYTF.

This chain links TRBV12-3 or TRBV12-4 with TRBJ2-7; D might be TRBD1 (6 bases). The CDR3 runs to 13 residues. V lost 6 bases, J lost 5 bases, and 14 bases lay in between. CDR3 DNA sequence: TGTGCCAGCAGCCCCACAGGGTTCCACGAGCAGTACTTC. It is translated as CASSPTGFHEQYF.

CDR3 sequence reads: CASSMGEDTGELFF. Here the CDR3 DNA reads TGTGCCAGCTCTATGGGAGAAGACACCGGGGAGCTGTTTTTT. This chain connects TRBV18 to TRBJ2-2; a weak D match, TRBD2 (5 bases). This CDR3 has 14 amino acids. Trimming left V 6 bases short and J 3 bases short, with 11 bases between. The germline V gene has CDR1 KGHSH and CDR2 LQKENI. The variable domain in full, completed from reference TRBV18 and TRBJ2-2, reads NAGVMQNPRHLVRRRGQEARLRCSPMKGHSHVYWYRQLPEEGLKFMVYLQKENIIDESGMPKERFSAEFPKEGPSILRIQQVVRGDSAAYFCASSMGEDTGELFFGEGSRLTVL.

The chain couples TRBV19 to TRBJ2-5, with 7 bases aligning to TRBD2. With 4 bases clipped from V and 2 bases from J, the junction kept 4 bases outside the gene matches. The CDR3 loop spans 14 amino acids. Germline V gene sequence: CDR1 LNHDA, CDR2 SQIVND (reference sequence). CDR3 in amino acids: CASSNGREQETQYF. The CDR3 DNA sequence: TGTGCCAGTAGTAATGGGAGGGAGCAAGAGACCCAGTACTTC.

CDR3 nucleotide sequence: TGTGCCAGCAGTGCCCTCTCTAGCTACAATGAGCAGTTCTTC. This gives the protein CASSALSSYNEQFF. V gene TRBV2 combines with J gene TRBJ2-1; D remains unclear. The CDR3 has 14 amino acids. V was cut by 4 bases and J by 3 bases, with 10 bases left in between. The germline V gene has CDR1 SNHLY and CDR2 FYNNEI.

The chain combines TRBV9 with TRBJ2-7; D is undetermined. V lost 4 bases, J lost 2 bases, and 13 bases lay in between. CDR3 length: 14 amino acids. Per germline, CDR1 SGDLS and CDR2 YYNGEE. The CDR3: CASSTSADPYEQYF. CDR3 bases: TGTGCCAGCAGCACCAGCGCAGATCCCTACGAGCAGTACTTC.

The chain is built from TRBV6-4 and TRBJ2-3; TRBD2 aligns across 10 bases. V shed 4 bases and J 4 bases; nucleotides not matched to a gene: 5. This CDR3 region has 15 residues. The V gene's germline CDR1 is MRHNA and CDR2 SNTAGT. The CDR3: CASSVLAGEPDTQYF. The CDR3 nucleotides are TGTGCCAGCAGTGTCCTAGCGGGGGAACCAGATACGCAGTATTTT.